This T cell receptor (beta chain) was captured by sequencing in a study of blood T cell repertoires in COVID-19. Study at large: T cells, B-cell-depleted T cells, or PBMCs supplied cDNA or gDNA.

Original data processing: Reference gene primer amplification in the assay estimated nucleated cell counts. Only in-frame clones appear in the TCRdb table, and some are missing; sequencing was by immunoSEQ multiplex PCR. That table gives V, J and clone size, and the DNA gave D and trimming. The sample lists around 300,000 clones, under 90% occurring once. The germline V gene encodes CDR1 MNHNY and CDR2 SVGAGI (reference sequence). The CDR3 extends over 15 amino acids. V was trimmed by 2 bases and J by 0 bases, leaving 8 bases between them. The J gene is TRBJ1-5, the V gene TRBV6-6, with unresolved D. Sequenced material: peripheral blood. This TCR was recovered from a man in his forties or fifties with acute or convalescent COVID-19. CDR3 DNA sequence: TGTGCCAGCAGTTACGAGGGTTATAGCAATCAGCCCCAGCATTTT. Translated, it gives CASSYEGYSNQPQHF.